Listed below are T cell receptor beta chains from one sample, sequenced in a study of blood T cell repertoires in COVID-19. Some clones are missing from TCRdb's copy, which holds only in-frame ones; the method was immunoSEQ multiplex PCR. The sample has roughly 700,000 clones, 90% seen once. Sequenced material: peripheral blood. These receptors were collected from a young woman with acute or convalescent COVID-19. Each CDR3 is given with its conserved first and last residue. D genes are given only for firm matches. Clone size is stated in some rows and not others, as once, few, many or a class when expanded.

CDR3nt,CDR3aa,j_gene,abundance,v_gene,d_gene
TGTGCCAGCAGCTTCCGGGATCAGCCCCAGCATTTT,CASSFRDQPQHF,TRBJ1-5,NA,TRBV7-2,NA
TGTGCCAGCAGTATAGACAGGGTCGCTTCACCCCTCCACTTT,CASSIDRVASPLHF,TRBJ1-6,NA,TRBV7-3,TRBD1
TGTGCCTCGCGACAGGGACTCGATGGCTACACCTTC,CASRQGLDGYTF,TRBJ1-2,NA,TRBV30,TRBD1
TGTGCCAGTAGTATTGAGGGGGTTGCTGATCCTGAGACCCAGTACTTC,CASSIEGVADPETQYF,TRBJ2-5,NA,TRBV19,NA
TGTGCCAGCAGCTCTATGGACAGGGGCCTAGCTAACTATGGCTACACCTTC,CASSSMDRGLANYGYTF,TRBJ1-2,NA,TRBV5-8,TRBD1
TGTGCCAGCAGCTTAAAAGGGGGAAGCTCCTACGAGCAGTACTTC,CASSLKGGSSYEQYF,TRBJ2-7,NA,TRBV7-8,NA
TGCGCCAGCAGCTTGGTTACGGGGTCAGCTGGAAACACCATATATTTT,CASSLVTGSAGNTIYF,TRBJ1-3,NA,TRBV5-1,NA
TGTGCCAGTAGTAACCTCCGGGACAGTAAATATTCACCCCTCCACTTT,CASSNLRDSKYSPLHF,TRBJ1-6,NA,TRBV19,TRBD1
TGCAGCGTTGAAGGCACCGGACAGGAGAGGGACTATGGCTACACCTTC,CSVEGTGQERDYGYTF,TRBJ1-2,NA,TRBV29-1,TRBD1
TGCGCCAGCAGCTTGGTGGCAGGGGGGGAAAAACTGTTTTTT,CASSLVAGGEKLFF,TRBJ1-4,NA,TRBV5-1,TRBD1
TGTGCCAGCAGCCAAGGTGGGACAGGGGTCTACGAGCAGTACTTC,CASSQGGTGVYEQYF,TRBJ2-7,NA,TRBV3-1/TRBV3-2,TRBD1
TGTGCCAGTAGTATGTCCGGGACAGGGATCTATGGCTACACCTTC,CASSMSGTGIYGYTF,TRBJ1-2,NA,TRBV19,TRBD1
TGTGCCAGCAGTTACCCGTCGGCTGAAGCTTTCTTT,CASSYPSAEAFF,TRBJ1-1,NA,TRBV6-6,NA
TGCGCCAGCAGGGTCGGTGGGACAGGGGGTACTTCACCCCTCCACTTT,CASRVGGTGGTSPLHF,TRBJ1-6,NA,TRBV4-3,TRBD1
TGTGCCAGCAGCTTGGTATGGGGGGAGGATGCGGGTGACAATGAGCAGTTCTTC,CASSLVWGEDAGDNEQFF,TRBJ2-1,NA,TRBV5-6,NA
TGTGCCAGCAGCTGGGGACAGGGTTTAAATCCACCCGCCGACACTGAAGCTTTCTTT,CASSWGQGLNPPADTEAFF,TRBJ1-1,NA,TRBV7-9,TRBD1
TGCGCCAGCAGCTTGGGCTCAGGGGTGGATGGCTACACCTTC,CASSLGSGVDGYTF,TRBJ1-2,NA,TRBV5-1,NA
TGTGCCAGCAGTTCCCTCGGGACAGGGTATGGCTACACCTTC,CASSSLGTGYGYTF,TRBJ1-2,once,TRBV27,TRBD1
TGTGCCAGCAAATCCGGGACATCTGGCTTTAAAGAGACCCAGTACTTC,CASKSGTSGFKETQYF,TRBJ2-5,NA,TRBV25-1,NA
TGTGCCAGCAGTCCGCCGGGACAGGGGCTTACCTACGAGCAGTACTTC,CASSPPGQGLTYEQYF,TRBJ2-7,NA,TRBV5-5,TRBD1
TGTGCCAGCAGCGTAGGGCTTTTAGCGGGGGGGCGGCGCACAGATACGCAGTATTTT,CASSVGLLAGGRRTDTQYF,TRBJ2-3,NA,TRBV9,TRBD2
TGTGCCAGTAGTATCGTACAGGGTGGAACCTATAATTCACCCCTCCACTTT,CASSIVQGGTYNSPLHF,TRBJ1-6,NA,TRBV19,NA
TGTGCCAGCAGAAGACAGCCCCGTGGCCACGAGCAGTACTTC,CASRRQPRGHEQYF,TRBJ2-7,NA,TRBV6-5,NA
TGTGCCAGCAGCCCGGACTGGACGCCTCGGGATACGCAGTATTTT,CASSPDWTPRDTQYF,TRBJ2-3,NA,TRBV7-9,NA
TGTGCCAGCAGTTTATTCGGGGGTGCTGAAGCTTTCTTT,CASSLFGGAEAFF,TRBJ1-1,NA,TRBV27,NA
TGTGCCAGCAGCAGTCGACAGGGAGATGTAAACACTGAAGCTTTCTTT,CASSSRQGDVNTEAFF,TRBJ1-1,NA,TRBV21-1,NA
TGTGCCAGCAGTTTGGAGGGCGCTGAAGCTTTCTTT,CASSLEGAEAFF,TRBJ1-1,once,TRBV12-3/TRBV12-4,NA
TGTGCCAGCGTCCAAAACCTAGGAAACTATGGCTACACCTTC,CASVQNLGNYGYTF,TRBJ1-2,NA,TRBV2,NA
TGCGCCAGCCGGGACAGGGGGTTGTCTGAAGCTTTCTTT,CASRDRGLSEAFF,TRBJ1-1,NA,TRBV4-1,TRBD1
TGTGCCACCAGGGCCCCCAATTCACCCCTCCACTTT,CATRAPNSPLHF,TRBJ1-6,few,TRBV24-1,NA
TGTGCCAGCAGAACTACCCGGGACAGCTCTGGCTACACCTTC,CASRTTRDSSGYTF,TRBJ1-2,NA,TRBV27,TRBD1
TGTGCCAGCAGTTGGGGTAGAAGGGGGCTGACTGATGGCTACACCTTC,CASSWGRRGLTDGYTF,TRBJ1-2,NA,TRBV6-5,TRBD1
TGTGCCAGCAGTGGCTACAGGGGAGAACAGCCCCAGCATTTT,CASSGYRGEQPQHF,TRBJ1-5,NA,TRBV2,TRBD1
TGCGCCAGCAGGGTAGGAGGTTTGCGCGATTCACCCCTCCACTTT,CASRVGGLRDSPLHF,TRBJ1-6,once,TRBV5-1,NA
TGTGCCAGCAGCGTATTGGACAGGCTAATCTATGGCTACACCTTC,CASSVLDRLIYGYTF,TRBJ1-2,NA,TRBV9,TRBD1
TGCGCCAGCAGCGCCGACAGGGCGAACTATGGCTACACCTTC,CASSADRANYGYTF,TRBJ1-2,once,TRBV5-1,TRBD1
TGTGCCAGCAGCCCCCAACAGGGAAACACTGAAGCTTTCTTT,CASSPQQGNTEAFF,TRBJ1-1,NA,TRBV7-2,NA
TGCGCCAGCAGCCAAGATGGAGCGCCGACCGGGGAGCTGTTTTTT,CASSQDGAPTGELFF,TRBJ2-2,NA,TRBV4-3,NA
TGTGCCAGCAGCCGGGACAGGGAATACAATGAGCAGTTCTTC,CASSRDREYNEQFF,TRBJ2-1,NA,TRBV6-5,TRBD1
TGTGCCATCAGTGAGTCCCCCCGAGTAGCCTCTGGAAACACCATATATTTT,CAISESPRVASGNTIYF,TRBJ1-3,NA,TRBV10-3,NA
TGTGCCAGCTCACTTGATCCGACAGGGTTTAGGAGAGCTTTCTTT,CASSLDPTGFRRAFF,TRBJ1-1,NA,TRBV18,TRBD1
TGCGCCAGCAGCTTGGTACCAGGGAACACTGAAGCTTTCTTT,CASSLVPGNTEAFF,TRBJ1-1,NA,TRBV5-1,NA
TGCGCCAGCAGCCAGATACGTACGGGGGGGCTATTACCTGAGCAGTTCTTC,CASSQIRTGGLLPEQFF,TRBJ2-1,few,TRBV4-3,TRBD2
TGTGCCAGCAGCTTGTCTATCGGGGAGCAGCCCCAGCATTTT,CASSLSIGEQPQHF,TRBJ1-5,NA,TRBV7-2,NA
TGTGCCAGTACCACCGGGTCGGGTAGCACAGATACGCAGTATTTT,CASTTGSGSTDTQYF,TRBJ2-3,NA,TRBV19,NA
TGTGCCAGTAGTATAATGACGGGATACTCTGGAAACACCATATATTTT,CASSIMTGYSGNTIYF,TRBJ1-3,NA,TRBV19,NA
TGTGCTAGTGAACTAGCGGGGGGCACGTACGAGCAGTACTTC,CASELAGGTYEQYF,TRBJ2-7,NA,TRBV12-5,TRBD2
TGTGCCAGCACCCCGACAGGGGCGGACTATGGCTACACCTTC,CASTPTGADYGYTF,TRBJ1-2,NA,TRBV28,TRBD1
TGTGCCAGCAGCTTAAACAGGGACACTGAAGCTTTCTTT,CASSLNRDTEAFF,TRBJ1-1,NA,TRBV7-3,NA
TGTGCCACCACGGAGGGTTCGAACACCGGGGAGCTGTTTTTT,CATTEGSNTGELFF,TRBJ2-2,NA,TRBV24-1,NA
TGTGCCAGCTCACCACCGGGCCAAGAGAATCAGCCCCAGCATTTT,CASSPPGQENQPQHF,TRBJ1-5,NA,TRBV18,NA
TGTGCCAGCAGTGGGACAGTAGATTTTGGCTACACCTTC,CASSGTVDFGYTF,TRBJ1-2,NA,TRBV2,NA
TGTGCCAGCAGCTCCAGGGTCGGTCTCGGGGGGGCCGCATGGACCCAGTACTTC,CASSSRVGLGGAAWTQYF,TRBJ2-5,NA,TRBV7-6,TRBD2
TGTGCTAGTGGTTTGGCCCGGGACAGGGTGACAGATACGCAGTATTTT,CASGLARDRVTDTQYF,TRBJ2-3,NA,TRBV12-5,TRBD1
TGTGCCTGGATTCCCGGGACAGGGCTTATAGATTCTGAAGCTTTCTTT,CAWIPGTGLIDSEAFF,TRBJ1-1,NA,TRBV30,TRBD1
TGTGCCAGCAGCCCAGACCTGTCGGGCTATGGCTACACCTTC,CASSPDLSGYGYTF,TRBJ1-2,NA,TRBV9,NA
TGCGCCAGCAGTAGTGGGGGACTCACTGAAGCTTTCTTT,CASSSGGLTEAFF,TRBJ1-1,NA,TRBV5-1,NA
TGTGCCAGCAGCCAAAGACAGGGTGGTGAAAAACTGTTTTTT,CASSQRQGGEKLFF,TRBJ1-4,NA,TRBV28,TRBD1
TGTGCCAGCAGTTTGGTAGGCTGGCACAGGGGATACGAGCAGTACTTC,CASSLVGWHRGYEQYF,TRBJ2-7,NA,TRBV28,TRBD1
TGCAGCGTACCCGACAGGGTTATAGCCAATGAGCAGTTCTTC,CSVPDRVIANEQFF,TRBJ2-1,once,TRBV29-1,TRBD1